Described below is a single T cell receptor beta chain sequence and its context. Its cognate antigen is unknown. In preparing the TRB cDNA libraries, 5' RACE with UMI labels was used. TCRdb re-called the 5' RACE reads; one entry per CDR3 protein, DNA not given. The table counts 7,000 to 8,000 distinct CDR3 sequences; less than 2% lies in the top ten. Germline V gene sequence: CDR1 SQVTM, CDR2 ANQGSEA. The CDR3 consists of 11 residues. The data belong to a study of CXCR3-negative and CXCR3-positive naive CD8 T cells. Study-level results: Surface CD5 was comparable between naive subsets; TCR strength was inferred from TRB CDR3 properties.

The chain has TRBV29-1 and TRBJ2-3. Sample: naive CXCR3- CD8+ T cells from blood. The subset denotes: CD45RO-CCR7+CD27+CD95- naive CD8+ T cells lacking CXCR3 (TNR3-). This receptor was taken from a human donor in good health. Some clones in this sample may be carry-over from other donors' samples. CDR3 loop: CSVVITDTQYF.